This TCR beta chain was sequenced in a study of blood T cell repertoires in COVID-19. Study background: The study drew acute and convalescent COVID-19 samples from the United States, Italy and Spain. Sources were T cells, B-cell-depleted T cells, or PBMCs; the material itself was cDNA or gDNA.

The CDR3 is 13 amino acids. CDR1 and CDR2 from the germline V gene are SEHNR and FQNEAQ (reference sequence). Losses at the gene ends were 5 bases for V and 4 bases for J; bases not matched to a gene: 5. Authors' processing steps: Scientists estimated how many nucleated cells there were by amplifying reference gene primers. Generated by immunoSEQ multiplex PCR, the TCRdb table keeps only in-frame clones and is missing some. V, J and clone size are those of that table, while D and trimming were read from the DNA. The repertoire has roughly 390,000 clones, about 85% of them found once; the top ten carry under 4%.

The TCR originated in a young woman with acute or convalescent COVID-19. The sequenced material came from peripheral blood. V usage is TRBV7-9 and J usage is TRBJ2-7, with 7 positions matching TRBD2. The CDR3 region has the DNA TGTGCCAGCAGCCCAGGGCGGGAGTACGAGCAGTACTTC. It specifies CASSPGREYEQYF.